This T cell receptor beta chain appears in the sequencing data of a study of shared clonotypes between healthy human individuals. Whole-study findings and limits: Blood was the sole source, and tissue repertoires probably differ.

V was pared by 6 bases and J by 6 bases, with 12 bases of the junction left unmatched. The CDR3 totals 15 residues. CDR1 is MNHEY and CDR2 is SVGAGI in the germline V gene. Clones were read by immunoSEQ multiplex PCR, and TCRdb kept only the in-frame ones, dropping some. The sample shows hundreds of thousands of clones, more than 60% of them seen only once. In regard to this clone: Its antigen is undetermined.

Sequences were obtained from memory CD4+ T cells sorted from blood. Subset reported: CD45RA-negative fraction. The clonotype originates from a man aged 25-45 years in good health. The chain carries TRBV6-5 and TRBJ2-7, with TRBD2 matching over 9 bases. CDR3 sequence (DNA): TGTGCCAGCAGGCCTAGCGGGACCGCTCGTGGCGAGCAGTACTTC. Residues: CASRPSGTARGEQYF.